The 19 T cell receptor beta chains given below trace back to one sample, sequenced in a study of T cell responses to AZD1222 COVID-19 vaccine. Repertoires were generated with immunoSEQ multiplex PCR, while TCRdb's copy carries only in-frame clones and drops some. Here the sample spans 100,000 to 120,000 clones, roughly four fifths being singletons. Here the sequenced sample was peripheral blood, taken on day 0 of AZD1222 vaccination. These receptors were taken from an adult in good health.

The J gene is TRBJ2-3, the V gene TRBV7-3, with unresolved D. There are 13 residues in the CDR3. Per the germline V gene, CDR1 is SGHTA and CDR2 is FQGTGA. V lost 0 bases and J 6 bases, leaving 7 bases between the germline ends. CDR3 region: CASSLTIRDTQYF. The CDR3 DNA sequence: TGTGCCAGCAGCTTAACGATTAGGGATACGCAGTATTTT.

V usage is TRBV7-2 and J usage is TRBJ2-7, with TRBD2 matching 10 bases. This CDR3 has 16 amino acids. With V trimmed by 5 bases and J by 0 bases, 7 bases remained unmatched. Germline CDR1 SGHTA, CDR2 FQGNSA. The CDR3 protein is CASSGASGGASYEQYF. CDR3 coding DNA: TGTGCCAGCAGCGGGGCAAGCGGGGGGGCCTCCTACGAGCAGTACTTC.

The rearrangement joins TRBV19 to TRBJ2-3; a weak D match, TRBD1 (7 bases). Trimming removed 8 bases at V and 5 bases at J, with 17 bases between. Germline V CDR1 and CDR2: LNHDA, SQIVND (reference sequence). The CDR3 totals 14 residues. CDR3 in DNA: TGTGCCAGTGGCCCCGCCAGGGGGGTAGATACGCAGTATTTT. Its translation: CASGPARGVDTQYF.

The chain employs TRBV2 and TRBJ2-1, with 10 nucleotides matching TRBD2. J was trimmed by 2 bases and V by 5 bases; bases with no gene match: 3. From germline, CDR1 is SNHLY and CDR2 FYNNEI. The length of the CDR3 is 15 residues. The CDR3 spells CASSTSGATYNEQFF. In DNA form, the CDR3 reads TGTGCCAGCAGTACTAGCGGGGCGACCTACAATGAGCAGTTCTTC. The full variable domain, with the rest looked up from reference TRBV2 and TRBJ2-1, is EPEVTQTPSHQVTQMGQEVILRCVPISNHLYFYWYRQILGQKVEFLVSFYNNEISEKSEIFDDQFSVERPDGSNFTLKIRSTKLEDSAMYFCASSTSGATYNEQFFGPGTRLTVL.

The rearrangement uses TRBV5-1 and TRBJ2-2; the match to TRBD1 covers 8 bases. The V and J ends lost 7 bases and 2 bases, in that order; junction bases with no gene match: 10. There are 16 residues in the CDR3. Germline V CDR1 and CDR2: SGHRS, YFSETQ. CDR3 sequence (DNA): TGCGCCAGCTCAAGAACCCAGGGGGCCAACACCGGGGAGCTGTTTTTT. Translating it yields CASSRTQGANTGELFF. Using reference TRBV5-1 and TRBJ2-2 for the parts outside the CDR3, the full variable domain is KAGVTQTPRYLIKTRGQQVTLSCSPISGHRSVSWYQQTPGQGLQFLFEYFSETQRNKGNFPGRFSGRQFSNSRSEMNVSTLELGDSALYLCASSRTQGANTGELFFGEGSRLTVL.

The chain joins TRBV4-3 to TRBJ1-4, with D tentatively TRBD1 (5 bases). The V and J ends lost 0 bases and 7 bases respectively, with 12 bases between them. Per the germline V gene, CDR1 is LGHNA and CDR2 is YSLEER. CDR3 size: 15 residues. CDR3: CASSQDRARIEKLFF. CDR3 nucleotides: TGCGCCAGCAGCCAAGACAGGGCCAGGATTGAAAAACTGTTTTTT.

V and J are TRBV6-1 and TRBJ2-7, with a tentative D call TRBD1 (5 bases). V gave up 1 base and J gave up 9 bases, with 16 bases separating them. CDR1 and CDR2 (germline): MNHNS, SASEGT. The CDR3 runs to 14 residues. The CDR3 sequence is CASSEGGRDGRQYF. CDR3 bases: TGTGCCAGCAGTGAAGGGGGCAGGGATGGTAGGCAGTACTTC.

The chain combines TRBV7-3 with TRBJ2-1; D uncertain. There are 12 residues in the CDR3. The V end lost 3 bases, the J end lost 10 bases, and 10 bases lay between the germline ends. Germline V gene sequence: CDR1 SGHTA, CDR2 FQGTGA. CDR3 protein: CASSFASTEQFF. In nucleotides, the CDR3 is TGTGCCAGCAGCTTCGCTTCCACCGAGCAGTTCTTC.

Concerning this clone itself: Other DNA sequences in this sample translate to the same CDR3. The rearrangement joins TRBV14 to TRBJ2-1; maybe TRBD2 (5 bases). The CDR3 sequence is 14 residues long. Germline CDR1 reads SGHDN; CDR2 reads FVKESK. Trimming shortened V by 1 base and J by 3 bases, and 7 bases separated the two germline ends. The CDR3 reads CASSQARGYNEQFF. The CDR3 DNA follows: TGTGCCAGCAGCCAAGCTCGGGGCTACAATGAGCAGTTCTTC.

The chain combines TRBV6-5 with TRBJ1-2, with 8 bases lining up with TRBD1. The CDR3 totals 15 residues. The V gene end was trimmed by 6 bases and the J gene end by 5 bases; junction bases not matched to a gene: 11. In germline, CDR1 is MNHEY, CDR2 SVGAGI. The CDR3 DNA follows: TGTGCCAGCAGCCTTACAGGGGGAGATTGGTATGGCTACACCTTC. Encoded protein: CASSLTGGDWYGYTF.

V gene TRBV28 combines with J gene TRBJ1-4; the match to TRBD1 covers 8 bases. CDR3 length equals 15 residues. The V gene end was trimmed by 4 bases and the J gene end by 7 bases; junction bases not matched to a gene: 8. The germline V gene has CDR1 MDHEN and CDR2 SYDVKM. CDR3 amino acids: CASSSLQGGGEKLFF. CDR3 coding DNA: TGTGCCAGCAGTTCCTTACAGGGGGGGGGTGAAAAACTGTTTTTT.

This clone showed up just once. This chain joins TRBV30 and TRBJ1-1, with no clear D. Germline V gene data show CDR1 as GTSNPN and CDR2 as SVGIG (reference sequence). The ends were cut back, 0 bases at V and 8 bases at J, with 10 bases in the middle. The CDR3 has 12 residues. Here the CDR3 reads CAWSVVVSEAFF. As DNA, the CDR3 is TGTGCCTGGAGTGTCGTGGTATCCGAAGCTTTCTTT.

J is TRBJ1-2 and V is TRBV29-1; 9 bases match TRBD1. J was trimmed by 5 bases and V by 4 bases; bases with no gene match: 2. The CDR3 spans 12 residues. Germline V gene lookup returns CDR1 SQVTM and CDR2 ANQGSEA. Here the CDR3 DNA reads TGCAGCGTTGTGGGACAGGGATATGGCTACACCTTC. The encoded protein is CSVVGQGYGYTF. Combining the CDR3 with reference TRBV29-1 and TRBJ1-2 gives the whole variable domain SAVISQKPSRDICQRGTSLTIQCQVDSQVTMMFWYRQQPGQSLTLIATANQGSEATYESGFVIDKFPISRPNLTFSTLTVSNMSPEDSSIYLCSVVGQGYGYTFGSGTRLTVV.

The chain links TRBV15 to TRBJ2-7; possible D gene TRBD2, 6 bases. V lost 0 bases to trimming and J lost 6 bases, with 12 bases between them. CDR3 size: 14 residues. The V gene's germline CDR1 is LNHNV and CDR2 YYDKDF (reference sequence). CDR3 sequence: CATSRDTSLSEQYF. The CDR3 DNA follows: TGTGCCACCAGCAGAGATACTAGCCTCAGCGAGCAGTACTTC.

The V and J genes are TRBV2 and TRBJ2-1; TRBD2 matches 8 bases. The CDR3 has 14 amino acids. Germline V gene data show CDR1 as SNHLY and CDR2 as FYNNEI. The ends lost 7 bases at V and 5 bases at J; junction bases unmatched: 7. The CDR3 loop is CASTKGLADNEQFF. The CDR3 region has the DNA TGTGCCAGCACGAAAGGACTAGCAGACAATGAGCAGTTCTTC.

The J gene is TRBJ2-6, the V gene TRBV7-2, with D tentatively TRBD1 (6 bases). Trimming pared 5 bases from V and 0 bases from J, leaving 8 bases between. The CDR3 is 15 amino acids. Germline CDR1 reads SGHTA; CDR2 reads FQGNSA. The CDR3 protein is CASSVTGSGANVLTF. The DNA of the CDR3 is TGTGCCAGCAGCGTGACAGGCTCTGGGGCCAACGTCCTGACTTTC. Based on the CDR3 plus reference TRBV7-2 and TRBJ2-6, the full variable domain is GAGVSQSPSNKVTEKGKDVELRCDPISGHTALYWYRQSLGQGLEFLIYFQGNSAPDKSGLPSDRFSAERTGGSVSTLTIQRTQQEDSAVYLCASSVTGSGANVLTFGAGSRLTVL.

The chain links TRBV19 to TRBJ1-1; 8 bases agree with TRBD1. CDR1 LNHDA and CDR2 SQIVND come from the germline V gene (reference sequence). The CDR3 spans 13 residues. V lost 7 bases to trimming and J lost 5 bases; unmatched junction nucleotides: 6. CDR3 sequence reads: CASTPTGGTEAFF. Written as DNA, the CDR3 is TGTGCCAGTACCCCAACAGGGGGTACTGAAGCTTTCTTT. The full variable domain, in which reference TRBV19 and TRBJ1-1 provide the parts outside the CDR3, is DGGITQSPKYLFRKEGQNVTLSCEQNLNHDAMYWYRQDPGQGLRLIYYSQIVNDFQKGDIAEGYSVSREKKESFPLTVTSAQKNPTAFYLCASTPTGGTEAFFGQGTRLTVV.

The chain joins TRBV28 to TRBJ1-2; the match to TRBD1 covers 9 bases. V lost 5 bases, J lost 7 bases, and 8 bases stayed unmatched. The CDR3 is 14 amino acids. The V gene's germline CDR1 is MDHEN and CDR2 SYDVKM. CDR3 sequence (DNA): TGTGCCAGCAGTCTACGGGACAGGGATCGTGGCTACACCTTC. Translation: CASSLRDRDRGYTF.

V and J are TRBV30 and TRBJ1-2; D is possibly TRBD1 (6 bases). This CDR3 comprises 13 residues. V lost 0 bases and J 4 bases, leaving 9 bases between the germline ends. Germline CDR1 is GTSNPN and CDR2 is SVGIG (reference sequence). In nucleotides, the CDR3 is TGTGCCTGGAGTGTAGGGGGGGCCTATGGCTACACCTTC. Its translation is CAWSVGGAYGYTF. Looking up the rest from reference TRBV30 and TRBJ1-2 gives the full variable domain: SQTIHQWPATLVQPVGSPLSLECTVEGTSNPNLYWYRQAAGRGLQLLFYSVGIGQISSEVPQNLSASRPQDRQFILSSKKLLLSDSGFYLCAWSVGGAYGYTFGSGTRLTVV.